The clone carrying this TCR beta chain was seen only a few times. The sample is drawn from a study of blood T cell repertoires in COVID-19. About the study: Both acute and convalescent COVID-19 samples were obtained from the United States, Italy and Spain.

Between the trimmed V and J ends, which lost 0 bases and 6 bases, there was a span of 15 bases. The CDR3 is 16 residues long. Germline CDR1 is LNHNV and CDR2 is YYDKDF (reference sequence). Here immunoSEQ multiplex PCR was the method, and the copy in TCRdb shows in-frame clones only, minus some. The table records 300,000 to 350,000 clones, 87% of them present only once. The TCR was taken from a man aged 18 to 29 with active or convalescent COVID-19. The sample was peripheral blood. The chain uses TRBV15 and TRBJ1-5; the D is unclear. CDR3 protein: CATSRDEGAKTQPQHF. CDR3 nucleotides: TGTGCCACCAGCAGAGATGAGGGCGCGAAGACTCAGCCCCAGCATTTT.